A selection of T cell receptor beta chains follows, all from one sample in a study of T cells in Graves' hyperthyroidism and ophthalmopathy. MiXCR, run by TCRdb on the multiplex PCR reads, gives a single entry per CDR3 protein. The repertoire holds 300,000 to 400,000 distinct CDR3 sequences, with roughly 13% as singletons. Sequencing was done on a sample of blood. These receptors were taken from a young woman with Graves' hyperthyroidism. Each CDR3 is given with its conserved first and last residue. A D gene is named only where the DNA matches it firmly. Expanded clones are given a class, and other clones once, few, many or no size at all.

D gene: TRBD2; J gene: TRBJ2-7; V gene: TRBV4-2; clone size: -; CDR3 protein: CASSQAQWREGGEQYF; CDR3 DNA: TGTGCCAGCAGCCAAGCGCAGTGGCGGGAGGGGGGTGAGCAGTACTTC
D gene: -; J gene: TRBJ2-6; V gene: TRBV10-3; clone size: -; CDR3 protein: CAISESGSGANVLTF; CDR3 DNA: TGTGCCATCAGTGAGTCGGGATCTGGGGCCAACGTCCTGACTTTC
D gene: -; J gene: TRBJ2-7; V gene: TRBV27; clone size: -; CDR3 protein: CASSYDAASYEQYF; CDR3 DNA: TGTGCCAGCAGCTATGACGCCGCCTCCTACGAGCAGTACTTC
D gene: -; J gene: TRBJ1-3; V gene: TRBV12-3/TRBV12-4; clone size: few; CDR3 protein: CASRLTSGNTIYF; CDR3 DNA: TGTGCCAGCAGATTGACTTCTGGAAACACCATATATTTT
D gene: -; J gene: TRBJ2-3; V gene: TRBV29-1; clone size: few; CDR3 protein: CSALEDTQYF; CDR3 DNA: TGCAGCGCCCTAGAAGATACGCAGTATTTT
D gene: -; J gene: TRBJ1-1; V gene: TRBV30; clone size: -; CDR3 protein: CVWTVGDVRGTEAFF; CDR3 DNA: TGTGTCTGGACGGTAGGCGACGTTCGGGGGACTGAAGCTTTCTTT
D gene: -; J gene: TRBJ1-4; V gene: TRBV5-6; clone size: -; CDR3 protein: CASSLGYWDEKLFF; CDR3 DNA: TGTGCCAGCAGCTTGGGGTATTGGGATGAAAAACTGTTTTTT
D gene: -; J gene: TRBJ1-2; V gene: TRBV4-1; clone size: many; CDR3 protein: CASSHEGYTF; CDR3 DNA: TGCGCCAGCAGCCACGAGGGCTACACCTTC
D gene: TRBD1; J gene: TRBJ1-2; V gene: TRBV5-1; clone size: few; CDR3 protein: CASSLSTGVPDYGYTF; CDR3 DNA: TGCGCCAGCAGCTTGAGCACAGGGGTTCCCGACTATGGCTACACCTTC
D gene: -; J gene: TRBJ1-6; V gene: TRBV7-2; clone size: -; CDR3 protein: CASSRGDPTSGSPLHF; CDR3 DNA: TGTGCCAGCAGCCGAGGTGACCCCACCTCGGGTTCACCCCTCCACTTT
D gene: -; J gene: TRBJ2-5; V gene: TRBV7-9; clone size: -; CDR3 protein: CASSLARGQETQYF; CDR3 DNA: TGTGCCAGCAGCTTAGCTAGAGGACAAGAGACCCAGTACTTC
D gene: -; J gene: TRBJ2-1; V gene: TRBV6-2/TRBV6-3; clone size: many; CDR3 protein: CASSYAGLRNEQFF; CDR3 DNA: TGTGCCAGCAGTTACGCGGGATTGCGGAATGAGCAGTTCTTC
D gene: -; J gene: TRBJ1-1; V gene: TRBV14; clone size: many; CDR3 protein: CASSQMGHTEAFF; CDR3 DNA: TGTGCCAGCAGCCAAATGGGTCACACTGAAGCTTTCTTT
D gene: -; J gene: TRBJ2-1; V gene: TRBV24-1; clone size: many; CDR3 protein: CATSDLSDSYNEQFF; CDR3 DNA: TGTGCCACCAGTGATTTATCCGACTCCTACAATGAGCAGTTCTTC
D gene: TRBD1; J gene: TRBJ1-2; V gene: TRBV5-8; clone size: many; CDR3 protein: CASSFLQGGYTF; CDR3 DNA: TGTGCCAGCAGCTTTTTACAGGGGGGCTACACCTTC
D gene: TRBD1; J gene: TRBJ1-5; V gene: TRBV19; clone size: many; CDR3 protein: CASSNPETGGPSRKQPQHF; CDR3 DNA: TGTGCCAGTAGCAACCCGGAGACAGGGGGACCGTCTCGAAAACAGCCCCAGCATTTT
D gene: TRBD2; J gene: TRBJ2-1; V gene: TRBV18; clone size: many; CDR3 protein: CASSPLAGEQFF; CDR3 DNA: TGTGCCAGCTCACCACTAGCGGGAGAGCAGTTCTTC
D gene: -; J gene: TRBJ1-1; V gene: TRBV5-1; clone size: many; CDR3 protein: CASSSGAEAFF; CDR3 DNA: TGCGCCAGCAGTTCTGGCGCTGAAGCTTTCTTT
D gene: -; J gene: TRBJ1-5; V gene: TRBV7-2; clone size: -; CDR3 protein: CASSLEAGNQPQHF; CDR3 DNA: TGTGCCAGCAGCTTAGAAGCAGGCAATCAGCCCCAGCATTTT
D gene: -; J gene: TRBJ2-3; V gene: TRBV12-3/TRBV12-4; clone size: many; CDR3 protein: CASSPRTGVDTQYF; CDR3 DNA: TGTGCCAGCAGTCCTAGGACGGGGGTGGATACGCAGTATTTT
D gene: -; J gene: TRBJ2-7; V gene: TRBV20-1; clone size: many; CDR3 protein: CSARGEYYYEQYF; CDR3 DNA: TGCAGTGCTAGGGGAGAATACTACTACGAGCAGTACTTC
D gene: -; J gene: TRBJ1-4; V gene: TRBV9; clone size: many; CDR3 protein: CASSGGTTNEKLFF; CDR3 DNA: TGTGCCAGCAGCGGGGGGACAACTAATGAAAAACTGTTTTTT
D gene: TRBD1; J gene: TRBJ2-7; V gene: TRBV6-1; clone size: many; CDR3 protein: CASVSRDRGTEQYF; CDR3 DNA: TGTGCCAGCGTATCCCGGGACAGGGGAACCGAGCAGTACTTC
D gene: -; J gene: TRBJ2-7; V gene: TRBV5-1; clone size: few; CDR3 protein: CASKDGISSYEQYF; CDR3 DNA: TGCGCCAGCAAAGACGGAATTAGCTCCTACGAGCAGTACTTC
D gene: -; J gene: TRBJ1-2; V gene: TRBV5-4; clone size: -; CDR3 protein: CASSPGDIIGYTF; CDR3 DNA: TGTGCCAGCAGCCCAGGGGATATAATAGGCTACACCTTC
D gene: TRBD1; J gene: TRBJ2-3; V gene: TRBV24-1; clone size: many; CDR3 protein: CATSRPPGQGEADTQYF; CDR3 DNA: TGTGCCACCAGTAGGCCGCCCGGACAGGGGGAGGCAGATACGCAGTATTTT
D gene: -; J gene: TRBJ1-4; V gene: TRBV28; clone size: many; CDR3 protein: CASSLRVPFNEKLFF; CDR3 DNA: TGTGCCAGCAGTTTAAGGGTTCCGTTTAATGAAAAACTGTTTTTT
D gene: TRBD1; J gene: TRBJ1-1; V gene: TRBV2; clone size: many; CDR3 protein: CASEMGDRASGAFF; CDR3 DNA: TGTGCCAGCGAAATGGGGGACAGGGCGTCGGGTGCTTTCTTT
D gene: TRBD2; J gene: TRBJ2-2; V gene: TRBV9; clone size: many; CDR3 protein: CASSVALAGARNTGELFF; CDR3 DNA: TGTGCCAGCAGCGTAGCTCTAGCGGGGGCCAGGAACACCGGGGAGCTGTTTTTT
D gene: TRBD2; J gene: TRBJ2-7; V gene: TRBV28; clone size: -; CDR3 protein: CASSSVASGGANLWEQYF; CDR3 DNA: TGTGCCAGCAGCTCGGTGGCTAGCGGGGGGGCCAACTTGTGGGAGCAGTACTTC